The clone carrying this T cell receptor (beta chain) was observed a single time. The CDR3 sequence is 14 residues long. CDR1 is SGHTA and CDR2 is FQGTGA in the germline V gene. The J segment lost 4 bases and the V segment lost 5 bases, leaving 3 bases of the junction unmatched. Authors' data handling: Reference gene primers were amplified, and this amplification served to estimate nucleated cell counts. Libraries were prepared by immunoSEQ multiplex PCR; TCRdb keeps only in-frame clonotypes and omits some of them. V and J calls and clone size are copied from that table; D and trimming were computed from the DNA. The table has around 300,000 clones, 80% to 90% seen once. These data originate in a study of blood T cell repertoires in COVID-19. Study-wide background: The United States, Italy and Spain supplied acute and convalescent COVID-19 samples. Nucleic acid was either cDNA or gDNA, and it came from T cells, B-cell-depleted T cells, or PBMCs.

Sequencing input: peripheral blood. This rearrangement joins TRBV7-3 to TRBJ1-1; 11 nucleotides align to TRBD1. The receptor was derived from a woman younger than 45 with active or convalescent COVID-19. The chain's CDR3 is CASSPGTGGTEAFF. The DNA for the CDR3 is TGTGCCAGCAGCCCGGGGACAGGGGGCACTGAAGCTTTCTTT.